This record looks at one T cell receptor (beta chain) sequence and its context. Germline loops: CDR1 SGHNT, CDR2 YYREEE (reference sequence). The CDR3 extends over 15 amino acids. V shed 5 bases and J 5 bases; nucleotides not matched to a gene: 9. It was with 60 Vbeta and 13 Jbeta primers that the PCR ran. Sequencing used immunoSEQ multiplex PCR; TCRdb keeps in-frame clones, though not all of them. This sample carries approximately 280,000 clones, 75% to 90% of them seen once, and the ten largest clones take approximately 4.3%. This sample stems from a study of cytomegalovirus exposure and HLA in healthy donors. Study in general: There were about 86 million unique TCRs (from HLA-typed donors) in an early data release.

The clonotype originates from a man aged 40-49 years in good health and CMV-seropositive. The rearrangement uses TRBV5-4 and TRBJ1-1; 10 bases are shared with TRBD1. Sequenced sample: PBMCs. CDR3: CASSSGQGVGTEAFF. DNA of the CDR3: TGTGCCAGCAGTTCCGGACAGGGGGTAGGAACTGAAGCTTTCTTT.